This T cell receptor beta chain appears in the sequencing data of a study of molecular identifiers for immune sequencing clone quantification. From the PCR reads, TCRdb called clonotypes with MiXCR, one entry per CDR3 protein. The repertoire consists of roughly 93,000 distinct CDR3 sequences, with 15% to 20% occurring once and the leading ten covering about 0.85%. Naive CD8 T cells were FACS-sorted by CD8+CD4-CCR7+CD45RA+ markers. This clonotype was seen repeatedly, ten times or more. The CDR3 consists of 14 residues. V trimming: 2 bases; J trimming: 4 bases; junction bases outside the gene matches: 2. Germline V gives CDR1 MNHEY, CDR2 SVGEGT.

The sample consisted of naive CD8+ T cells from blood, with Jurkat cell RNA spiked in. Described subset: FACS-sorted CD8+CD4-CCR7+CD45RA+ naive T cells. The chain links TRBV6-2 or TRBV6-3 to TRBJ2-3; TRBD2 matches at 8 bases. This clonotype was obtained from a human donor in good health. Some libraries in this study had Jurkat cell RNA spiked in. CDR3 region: CASSYATSADTQYF. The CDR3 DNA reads TGTGCCAGCAGTTACGCGACTAGCGCAGATACGCAGTATTTT.